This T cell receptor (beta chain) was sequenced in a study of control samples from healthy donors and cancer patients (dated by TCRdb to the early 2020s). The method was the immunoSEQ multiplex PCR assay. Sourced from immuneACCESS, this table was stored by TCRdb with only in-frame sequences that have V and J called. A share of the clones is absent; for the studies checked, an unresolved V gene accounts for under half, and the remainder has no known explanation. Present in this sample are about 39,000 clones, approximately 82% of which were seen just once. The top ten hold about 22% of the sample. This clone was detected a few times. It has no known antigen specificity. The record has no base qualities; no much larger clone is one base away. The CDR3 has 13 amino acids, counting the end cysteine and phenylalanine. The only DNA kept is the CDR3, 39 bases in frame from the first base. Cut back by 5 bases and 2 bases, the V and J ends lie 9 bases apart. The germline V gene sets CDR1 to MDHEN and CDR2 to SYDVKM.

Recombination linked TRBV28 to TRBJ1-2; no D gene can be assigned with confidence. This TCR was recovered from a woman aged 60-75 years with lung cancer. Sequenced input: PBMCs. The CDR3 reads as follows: CASSPSENYGYTF. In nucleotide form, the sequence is TGTGCCAGCAGTCCCTCAGAAAACTATGGCTACACCTTC.